The 15 T cell receptor beta chains presented below share a single source sample, sequenced in a study of PD-1 blockade in classical Hodgkin lymphoma (dated by TCRdb to about 2020). The time point tag for this specimen amounts to: newly diagnosed, previously untreated cHL patient sample. CD4+ T cells were purified from thawed PBMCs by magnetic negative selection with a Miltenyi CD4+ T cell isolation kit. Library preparation was by the immunoSEQ multiplex PCR assay. TCRdb carries this immuneACCESS record with in-frame sequences only. Its versions omit some clonotypes, under half of them owing to an unresolved V gene in the studies checked, with the rest unexplained. The sample yields 20,000 to 25,000 clones; roughly 89% were counted once. The ten largest clones add up to 0.2% to 0.3% of the sample. Sequenced input: CD4+ T cells from blood. All receptors derive from a human donor with classical Hodgkin lymphoma.

The chain recombines TRBV6-5 with TRBJ2-5; 9 bases map to TRBD1. The length of the CDR3 is 15 residues. Germline V gene lookup returns CDR1 MNHEY and CDR2 SVGAGI. The V gene end was trimmed by 5 bases and the J gene end by 5 bases; junction bases not matched to a gene: 9. In nucleotides, the CDR3 is TGTGCCAGCAGTCTCCGGGACAGGGAGTGGGAGACCCAGTACTTC. Protein product: CASSLRDREWETQYF.

V gene TRBV7-9 combines with J gene TRBJ2-2; tentatively, D is TRBD2 (6 bases). Trimming pared 5 bases from V and 2 bases from J, leaving 12 bases between. Germline assignment: CDR1 SEHNR and CDR2 FQNEAQ (reference sequence). There are 15 residues in the CDR3. The CDR3 loop reads CASSPGGVNTGELFF. The CDR3, as DNA: TGTGCCAGCAGCCCCGGAGGGGTCAACACCGGGGAGCTGTTTTTT.

This chain connects TRBV30 to TRBJ2-3; D may be TRBD1 (5 bases). The V end was cut by 3 bases, the J end by 2 bases, with 12 bases between. The CDR3 is 14 amino acids. Germline V gene lookup returns CDR1 GTSNPN and CDR2 SVGIG (reference sequence). DNA of the CDR3: TGTGCCTGGAGAGATAGGGGCCCCACAGATACGCAGTATTTT. Translating gives CAWRDRGPTDTQYF.

The gene calls are TRBV19 and TRBJ2-1, with 10 bases that match TRBD1. Germline lookup yields CDR1 LNHDA and CDR2 SQIVND (reference sequence). There are 18 residues in the CDR3. V lost 10 bases to trimming and J lost 5 bases; unmatched junction nucleotides: 20. The chain's CDR3 is CATTTGTGAFNFNNEQFF. For the CDR3, the DNA is TGTGCCACCACAACCGGGACAGGGGCATTCAACTTCAACAATGAGCAGTTCTTC.

V usage is TRBV5-1 and J usage is TRBJ2-1, with 12 positions matching TRBD2. Germline loops: CDR1 SGHRS, CDR2 YFSETQ. CDR3 length: 17 residues. Unmatched junction bases numbered 9, after V lost 0 bases and J lost 8 bases. DNA for the CDR3: TGCGCCAGCAGCTTGGGGACTAGCGGGAATCCTAGGGATGAGCAGTTCTTC. Translation: CASSLGTSGNPRDEQFF.

The CDR3 nucleotides are TGTGCCAGCAGCTTACGGGGTGTGGACGGCCCCCGAAGAACCGGGGAGCTGTTTTTT. Residues: CASSLRGVDGPRRTGELFF. The chain uses TRBV7-2 and TRBJ2-2; possible D gene TRBD2, 5 bases. V was clipped by 2 bases and J by 5 bases, with 24 bases between them. The CDR3 consists of 19 residues. Germline CDR1 SGHTA, CDR2 FQGNSA.

A single count supports this clone. This chain connects TRBV7-2 to TRBJ1-6; the D gene is possibly TRBD1 (6 bases). CDR1 and CDR2 (germline): SGHTA, FQGNSA. V was cut by 5 bases and J by 6 bases, with 11 bases left in between. The CDR3 extends over 14 amino acids. The chain's CDR3 is CASSQGGGNSPLHF. CDR3 in DNA: TGTGCCAGCAGCCAAGGGGGTGGTAATTCACCCCTCCACTTT.

The V and J genes are TRBV19 and TRBJ2-3; D unresolved. Germline V gene data show CDR1 as LNHDA and CDR2 as SQIVND (reference sequence). The CDR3 is made up of 14 amino acids. V was cut by 5 bases and J by 1 base, with 10 bases left in between. Written as DNA, the CDR3 is TGTGCCAGTAGTCTGCGGACGGGCACAGATACGCAGTATTTT. Translating it yields CASSLRTGTDTQYF.

The V call is TRBV7-2, the J call TRBJ2-1; D not certain. V was pared by 2 bases and J by 8 bases, with 19 bases between. The CDR3 runs to 16 residues. CDR1 is SGHTA and CDR2 is FQGNSA in the germline V gene. The CDR3 sequence: CASSLQPSPATHEQFF. CDR3 bases: TGTGCCAGCAGCTTACAACCCAGCCCTGCAACCCATGAGCAGTTCTTC. Together with reference TRBV7-2 and TRBJ2-1, the CDR3 gives the full variable domain: GAGVSQSPSNKVTEKGKDVELRCDPISGHTALYWYRQSLGQGLEFLIYFQGNSAPDKSGLPSDRFSAERTGGSVSTLTIQRTQQEDSAVYLCASSLQPSPATHEQFFGPGTRLTVL.

The sample holds one count of this clone. V usage is TRBV19 and J usage is TRBJ2-7, with D tentatively TRBD2 (5 bases). The germline CDR1 and CDR2 sequences are LNHDA and SQIVND (reference sequence). The CDR3 is 16 residues long. V lost 3 bases to trimming and J lost 2 bases, with 17 bases between them. This chain's CDR3 is CASSIGKFVGTYEQYF. In nucleotides, the CDR3 is TGTGCCAGTAGTATCGGGAAGTTCGTGGGGACCTACGAGCAGTACTTC. Supplemented by reference TRBV19 and TRBJ2-7, the full variable domain reads DGGITQSPKYLFRKEGQNVTLSCEQNLNHDAMYWYRQDPGQGLRLIYYSQIVNDFQKGDIAEGYSVSREKKESFPLTVTSAQKNPTAFYLCASSIGKFVGTYEQYFGPGTRLTVT.

V and J are TRBV9 and TRBJ1-6, with TRBD1 as a possible D gene (6 bases). In germline, CDR1 is SGDLS, CDR2 YYNGEE. Trimming stripped 3 bases from V and 7 bases from J, with 20 bases between. The CDR3 is made up of 17 amino acids. The CDR3 loop is CASSEGSVGGRNSPLHF. CDR3 coding DNA: TGTGCCAGCAGCGAGGGATCAGTTGGGGGCAGGAATTCACCCCTCCACTTT.

This clone turned up a few times. V and J are TRBV7-9 and TRBJ2-7, with D perhaps matching TRBD1 or TRBD2 (5 bases each). The CDR3 runs 14 residues. The germline gives CDR1 SEHNR, CDR2 FQNEAQ (reference sequence). V lost 5 bases to trimming and J lost 4 bases, with 15 bases between them. The DNA of the CDR3 is TGTGCCAGCAGCCCCGGATCGGGACCTTACGAGCAGTACTTC. This translates into CASSPGSGPYEQYF.

The chain joins TRBV2 to TRBJ1-4, with D uncertain. Germline loops: CDR1 SNHLY, CDR2 FYNNEI. The CDR3 loop spans 13 amino acids. V was shortened by 4 bases and J by 10 bases, with 13 bases between the two germline ends. The CDR3 DNA sequence: TGTGCCAGCAGTGTGGACGCCAGCGCAAAACTGTTTTTT. It translates to CASSVDASAKLFF.

This clone was seen once. V gene TRBV2 combines with J gene TRBJ1-1, with D possibly TRBD1 on 6 matching bases. The CDR3 has 14 residues. Trimming stripped 9 bases from V and 0 bases from J, with 14 bases between. Germline loops: CDR1 SNHLY, CDR2 FYNNEI. DNA for the CDR3: TGTGCCAGTCGGGGGCGGGGGATGAACACTGAAGCTTTCTTT. It yields the protein CASRGRGMNTEAFF.

Here the CDR3 DNA reads TGTGCCACCAGCAGAGATCTAGGACAGGGAACCTACGAGCAGTACTTC. Residues: CATSRDLGQGTYEQYF. The chain combines TRBV15 with TRBJ2-7, with TRBD1 identical over 8 bases. The CDR3 runs 16 residues. The germline V gene encodes CDR1 LNHNV and CDR2 YYDKDF (reference sequence). The trim removed 0 bases at V and 2 bases at J, leaving 6 bases unmatched.